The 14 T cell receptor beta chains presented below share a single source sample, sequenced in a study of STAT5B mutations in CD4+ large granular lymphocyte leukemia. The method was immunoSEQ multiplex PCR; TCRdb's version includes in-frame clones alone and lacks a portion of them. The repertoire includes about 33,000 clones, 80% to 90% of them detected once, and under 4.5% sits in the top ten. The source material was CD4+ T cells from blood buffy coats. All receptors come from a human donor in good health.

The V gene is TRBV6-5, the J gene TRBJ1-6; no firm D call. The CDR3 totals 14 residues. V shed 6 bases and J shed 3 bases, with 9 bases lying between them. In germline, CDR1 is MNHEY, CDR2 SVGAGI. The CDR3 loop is CASRQSNYNSPLHF. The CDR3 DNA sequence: TGTGCCAGCAGGCAGTCGAACTATAATTCACCCCTCCACTTT.

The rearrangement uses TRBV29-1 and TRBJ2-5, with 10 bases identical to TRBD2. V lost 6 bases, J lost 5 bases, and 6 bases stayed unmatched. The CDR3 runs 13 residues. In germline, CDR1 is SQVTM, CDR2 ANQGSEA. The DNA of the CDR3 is TGCAGCGTGCCCCTAGCGGGAGTGGAGACCCAGTACTTC. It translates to CSVPLAGVETQYF.

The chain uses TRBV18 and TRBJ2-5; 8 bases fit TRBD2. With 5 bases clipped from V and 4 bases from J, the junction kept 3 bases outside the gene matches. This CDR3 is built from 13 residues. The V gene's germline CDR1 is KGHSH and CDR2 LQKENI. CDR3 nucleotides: TGTGCCAGCTCAGCGGGAGGAGGAGAGACCCAGTACTTC. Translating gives CASSAGGGETQYF.

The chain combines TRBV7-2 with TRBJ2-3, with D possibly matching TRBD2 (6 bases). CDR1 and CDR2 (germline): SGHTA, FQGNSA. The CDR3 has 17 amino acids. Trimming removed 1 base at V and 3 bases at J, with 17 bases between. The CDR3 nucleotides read TGTGCCAGCAGCTTAGGAGGGTCGGGAGATGGTACAGATACGCAGTATTTT. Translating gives CASSLGGSGDGTDTQYF.

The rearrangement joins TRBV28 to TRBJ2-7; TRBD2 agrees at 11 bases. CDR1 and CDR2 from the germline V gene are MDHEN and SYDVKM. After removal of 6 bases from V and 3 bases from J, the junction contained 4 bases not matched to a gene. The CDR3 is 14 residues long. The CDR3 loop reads CASRRLAGNYEQYF. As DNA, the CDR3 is TGTGCCAGCAGGAGACTAGCGGGAAACTACGAGCAGTACTTC.

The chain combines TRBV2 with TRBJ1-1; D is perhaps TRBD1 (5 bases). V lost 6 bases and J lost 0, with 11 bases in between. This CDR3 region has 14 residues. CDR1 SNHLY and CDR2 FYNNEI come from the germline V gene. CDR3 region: CASREQALNTEAFF. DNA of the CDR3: TGTGCCAGCAGAGAACAGGCCCTGAACACTGAAGCTTTCTTT.

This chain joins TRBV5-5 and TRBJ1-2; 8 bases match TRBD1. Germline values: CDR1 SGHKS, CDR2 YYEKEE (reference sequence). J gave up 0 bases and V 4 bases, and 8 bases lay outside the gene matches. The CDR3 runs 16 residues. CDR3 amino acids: CASSLLQGGANYGYTF. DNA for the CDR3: TGTGCCAGCAGCCTTTTACAGGGGGGAGCTAACTATGGCTACACCTTC.

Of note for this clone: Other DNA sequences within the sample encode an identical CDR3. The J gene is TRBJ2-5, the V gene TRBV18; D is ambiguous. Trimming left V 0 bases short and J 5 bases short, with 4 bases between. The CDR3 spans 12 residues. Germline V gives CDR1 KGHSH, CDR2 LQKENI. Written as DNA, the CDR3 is TGTGCCAGCTCACCACCGGGGGAGACCCAGTACTTC. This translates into CASSPPGETQYF.

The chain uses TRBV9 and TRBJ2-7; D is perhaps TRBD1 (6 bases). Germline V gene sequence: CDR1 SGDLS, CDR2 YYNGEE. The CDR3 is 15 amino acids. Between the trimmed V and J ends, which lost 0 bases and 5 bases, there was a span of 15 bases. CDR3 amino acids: CASSVGTVGIDEQYF. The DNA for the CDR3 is TGTGCCAGCAGCGTAGGGACAGTGGGAATCGACGAGCAGTACTTC.

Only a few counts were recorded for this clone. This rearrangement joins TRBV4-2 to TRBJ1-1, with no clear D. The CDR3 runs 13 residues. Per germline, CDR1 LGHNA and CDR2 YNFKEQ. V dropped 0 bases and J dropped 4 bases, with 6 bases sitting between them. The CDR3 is CASSQDGPTEAFF. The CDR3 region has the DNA TGTGCCAGCAGCCAAGATGGTCCCACTGAAGCTTTCTTT.

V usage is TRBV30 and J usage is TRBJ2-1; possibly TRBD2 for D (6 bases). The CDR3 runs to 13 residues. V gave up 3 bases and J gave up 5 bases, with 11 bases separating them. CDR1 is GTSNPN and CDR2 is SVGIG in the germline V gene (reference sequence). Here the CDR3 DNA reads TGTGCCTGGAGGGGAGGACCCCACAATGAGCAGTTCTTC. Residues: CAWRGGPHNEQFF.

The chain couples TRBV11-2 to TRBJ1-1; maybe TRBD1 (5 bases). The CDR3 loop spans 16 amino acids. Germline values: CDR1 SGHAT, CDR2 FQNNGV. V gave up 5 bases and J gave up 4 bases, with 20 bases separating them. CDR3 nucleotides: TGTGCCAGCAGCCCAGGGAGGGCAAAGGGGTTCACTGAAGCTTTCTTT. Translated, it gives CASSPGRAKGFTEAFF.

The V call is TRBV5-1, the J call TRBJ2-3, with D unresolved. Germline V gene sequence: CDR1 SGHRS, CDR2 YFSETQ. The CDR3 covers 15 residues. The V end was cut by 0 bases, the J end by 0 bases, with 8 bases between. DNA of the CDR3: TGCGCCAGCAGCTTGGTCGTGGCTAGCACAGATACGCAGTATTTT. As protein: CASSLVVASTDTQYF.

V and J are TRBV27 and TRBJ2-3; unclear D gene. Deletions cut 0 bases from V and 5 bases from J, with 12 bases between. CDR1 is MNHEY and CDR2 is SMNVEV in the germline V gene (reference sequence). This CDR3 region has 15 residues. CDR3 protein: CASSLSWGSKDTQYF. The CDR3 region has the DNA TGTGCCAGCAGTTTATCTTGGGGTTCCAAAGATACGCAGTATTTT.